This entry concerns a single TCR beta chain. These data originate in a study of blood T cells in healthy people across ages. For the second PCR, which ran for about 7 to 11 cycles, a sample-barcoded 5' primer and a J-beta primer mix were used. TCRdb re-derived calls from the 5' RACE reads in MiXCR, one entry per CDR3 protein. The data show 1.5 million to 2 million distinct CDR3 sequences, approximately 39% seen once. The CDR3 spans 14 residues. The V gene lost 6 bases and the J gene lost 5 bases, with 16 bases spanning the gap. The V gene's germline CDR1 is MDHEN and CDR2 SYDVKM. This sequence was found in a human donor in good health. The chain is built from TRBV28 and TRBJ1-1; D remains ambiguous. The sequencing sample was made of blood. CDR3 DNA: TGTGCCAGCAGAGGTTATGGACGGTCTACTGAAGCTTTCTTT. Encoded protein: CASRGYGRSTEAFF.